This T cell receptor (beta chain) was captured in a study of cytomegalovirus exposure and HLA in healthy donors. Study information: Counted in an early data release were about 80 million unique TCRs from HLA-typed donors. Findings and limits, study-wide: In a later analysis, donors in an Asian-associated ancestry cluster reportedly had fewer N-insertions in productive TCRs than the cohort mean. Exclusion applied to some V segments, including TRBV6-2 and TRBV6-3, as they were indistinguishable. Using a false discovery rate of 0.05, a later analysis showed that approximately 17,000 TCR beta sequences were associated with HLA alleles.

PCR used 60 Vbeta primers and 13 Jbeta primers. Assay used: immunoSEQ multiplex PCR; TCRdb lists only in-frame clones, some missing. Of 140,000 or so clones listed, around 67% are singletons. The length of the CDR3 is 17 residues. Germline V gives CDR1 SNHLY, CDR2 FYNNEI. Trimming took 7 bases from V and 1 from J, leaving 21 bases between them. Details on this clone: As yet, its antigen is unknown.

This TCR came from a man younger than 35 in good health and CMV-seropositive. The rearrangement uses TRBV2 and TRBJ2-3; D might be TRBD2 (5 bases). Sequenced material: PBMCs. CDR3 sequence reads: CASIRLSGSWGTDTQYF. CDR3 coding DNA: TGTGCCAGCATTAGACTTTCGGGAAGTTGGGGCACAGATACGCAGTATTTT.